This entry lists 14 T cell receptor beta chains sequenced from one sample in a study of radiation and T cells in renal cell carcinoma. Time point noted: blood 2 weeks post-SBRT. This sample's treatment: 15 Gy SBRT to primary tumor, nephrectomy 4 weeks later. Clones were read by immunoSEQ multiplex PCR, and TCRdb kept only the in-frame ones, dropping some. The sample consists of some 120,000 clones, about 81% of them appearing once. The sample in question was blood, obtained from a patient whose treatment included radiotherapy and nephrectomy. The receptors originated from a man between 45 and 60 years old with renal cell carcinoma.

V and J are TRBV7-2 and TRBJ1-6, with D maybe TRBD1 (5 bases). V shed 6 bases and J shed 10 bases, with 13 bases lying between them. Germline CDR1 is SGHTA and CDR2 is FQGNSA. This CDR3 has 13 residues. This CDR3 is CASRPGRGSPLHF. The DNA of the CDR3 is TGTGCCAGCAGACCAGGGCGGGGCTCACCCCTCCACTTT. The variable domain in full, completed from reference TRBV7-2 and TRBJ1-6, reads GAGVSQSPSNKVTEKGKDVELRCDPISGHTALYWYRQSLGQGLEFLIYFQGNSAPDKSGLPSDRFSAERTGGSVSTLTIQRTQQEDSAVYLCASRPGRGSPLHFGNGTRLTVT.

This clone has only one observation. The V and J genes are TRBV5-1 and TRBJ2-1; tentative D call: TRBD2 (5 bases). CDR1 and CDR2 from the germline V gene are SGHRS and YFSETQ. This CDR3 has 13 amino acids. The V end was cut by 3 bases, the J end by 7 bases, with 11 bases between. CDR3 region: CASSSWTGNEQFF. The CDR3 nucleotides are TGCGCCAGCAGCTCTTGGACGGGGAATGAGCAGTTCTTC.

The CDR3 is CASTYLAGVSDEQFF. Written as DNA, the CDR3 is TGTGCCAGCACATATCTAGCGGGGGTATCGGATGAGCAGTTCTTC. This chain connects TRBV2 to TRBJ2-1, with 10 bases matching TRBD2. Germline-derived CDR1 and CDR2 are SNHLY and FYNNEI. The CDR3 has 15 amino acids. The ends lost 7 bases at V and 8 bases at J; junction bases unmatched: 11.

The chain is built from TRBV11-2 and TRBJ2-7, with no clear D. The V end was cut by 3 bases, the J end by 7 bases, with 7 bases between. The germline CDR1 and CDR2 sequences are SGHAT and FQNNGV. CDR3 length: 11 residues. This CDR3 reads CASSFYEEQYF. CDR3 coding DNA: TGTGCCAGCAGCTTTTATGAGGAGCAGTACTTC.

The chain joins TRBV6-1 to TRBJ1-2; perhaps TRBD1 as D (6 bases). This CDR3 contains 12 residues. Trimming took off 8 bases at V and 8 bases at J, with 15 bases between the two ends. CDR1 and CDR2 from the germline V gene are MNHNS and SASEGT. The CDR3: CASAYEGDGYTF. CDR3 nucleotide sequence: TGTGCCAGCGCCTACGAGGGGGACGGCTACACCTTC.

J is TRBJ2-1 and V is TRBV9; TRBD1 aligns across 9 bases. The CDR3 sequence is 16 residues long. The germline V gene encodes CDR1 SGDLS and CDR2 YYNGEE. Germline trimming cut 4 bases from V and 0 bases from J; bases unmatched to any gene: 5. CDR3 protein: CASSNRQGVSYNEQFF. CDR3 sequence (DNA): TGTGCCAGCAGCAACCGACAGGGGGTCTCCTACAATGAGCAGTTCTTC.

The gene calls are TRBV18 and TRBJ1-2, with D unclear. CDR3 length equals 14 residues. Trimming left V 0 bases short and J 6 bases short, with 11 bases between. Germline V gene lookup returns CDR1 KGHSH and CDR2 LQKENI. CDR3: CASSPPSGSNGYTF. For the CDR3, the DNA is TGTGCCAGCTCACCACCCTCGGGCTCCAATGGCTACACCTTC.

The CDR3 nucleotides are TGTGCCTGGGGGTTCGGCTCGGGGCAAAACTACGAGCAGTACTTC. Encoded protein: CAWGFGSGQNYEQYF. This chain connects TRBV30 to TRBJ2-7; D may be TRBD1 or TRBD2 (5 bases each). Germline loops: CDR1 GTSNPN, CDR2 SVGIG (reference sequence). Trimming left V 5 bases short and J 3 bases short, with 20 bases between. The CDR3 covers 15 residues.

The rearrangement uses TRBV5-1 and TRBJ2-3; the D gene is possibly TRBD2 (6 bases). With 4 bases removed from V and 2 bases from J, the gap between germline ends came to 14 bases. Germline CDR1 and CDR2: SGHRS and YFSETQ. This CDR3 is built from 15 residues. CDR3 amino acids: CASSPTAGFTDTQYF. The CDR3 nucleotides are TGCGCCAGCAGCCCTACTGCGGGGTTCACAGATACGCAGTATTTT.

The V gene is TRBV6-6, the J gene TRBJ2-7, with 8 bases lining up with TRBD1. Germline trimming cut 6 bases from V and 5 bases from J; bases unmatched to any gene: 9. The CDR3 extends over 14 amino acids. The germline CDR1 and CDR2 sequences are MNHNY and SVGAGI (reference sequence). The CDR3 DNA is TGTGCCAGCAGATCGACAGGGGAAAAAAACGAGCAGTACTTC. Translating it yields CASRSTGEKNEQYF.

The chain carries TRBV7-9 and TRBJ2-7; a weak D match, TRBD2 (5 bases). The germline V and J ends were trimmed by 5 bases and 4 bases, with 9 bases remaining between them. Germline loops: CDR1 SEHNR, CDR2 FQNEAQ (reference sequence). There are 12 residues in the CDR3. The CDR3 loop is CASSPTGYEQYF. DNA for the CDR3: TGTGCCAGCAGCCCCACGGGGTACGAGCAGTACTTC.

The V call is TRBV27, the J call TRBJ1-2; D might be TRBD1 (5 bases). The CDR3 spans 13 residues. Trimming removed 6 bases at V and 0 bases at J, with 8 bases between. Germline CDR1 and CDR2: MNHEY and SMNVEV (reference sequence). The CDR3: CASSPRANYGYTF. CDR3 sequence (DNA): TGTGCCAGCAGCCCCAGGGCTAACTATGGCTACACCTTC.

The chain combines TRBV4-1 with TRBJ1-2, with TRBD1 as a possible D gene (5 bases). The CDR3 is 14 amino acids. Germline V gene data show CDR1 as MGHRA and CDR2 as YSYEKL. Trimming cost V 6 bases and J 0 bases, with 11 bases left between them. CDR3 DNA: TGCGCCAGCAGGGGAGACAGAGCTAACTATGGCTACACCTTC. As protein: CASRGDRANYGYTF.

The CDR3: CASSLLGTGYQETQYF. CDR3 bases: TGTGCCAGCAGTTTATTGGGGACAGGGTACCAAGAGACCCAGTACTTC. The chain joins TRBV28 to TRBJ2-5; TRBD1 matches at 9 bases. The CDR3 spans 16 residues. The V segment lost 1 base and the J segment 0 bases; nucleotides outside the gene matches: 3. Germline lookup yields CDR1 MDHEN and CDR2 SYDVKM.